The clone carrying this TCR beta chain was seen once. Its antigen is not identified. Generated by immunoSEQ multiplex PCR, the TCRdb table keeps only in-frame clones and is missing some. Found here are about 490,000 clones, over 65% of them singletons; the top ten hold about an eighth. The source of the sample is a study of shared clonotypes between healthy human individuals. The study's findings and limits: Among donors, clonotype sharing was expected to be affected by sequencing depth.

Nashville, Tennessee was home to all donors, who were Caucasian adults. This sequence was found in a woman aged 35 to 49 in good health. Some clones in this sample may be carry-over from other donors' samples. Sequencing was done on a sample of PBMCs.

CDR3 in DNA: TGTGCCAGCAAAAGGAGCTCGGGGGCGGAGCAGTACTTC. Translation: CASKRSSGAEQYF. J is TRBJ2-7 and V is TRBV6-5; D might be TRBD1 or TRBD2, each matching 6 bases. The germline gives CDR1 MNHEY, CDR2 SVGAGI. The germline V and J ends were trimmed by 7 bases and 7 bases, with 17 bases remaining between them. The CDR3 length is 13 residues.